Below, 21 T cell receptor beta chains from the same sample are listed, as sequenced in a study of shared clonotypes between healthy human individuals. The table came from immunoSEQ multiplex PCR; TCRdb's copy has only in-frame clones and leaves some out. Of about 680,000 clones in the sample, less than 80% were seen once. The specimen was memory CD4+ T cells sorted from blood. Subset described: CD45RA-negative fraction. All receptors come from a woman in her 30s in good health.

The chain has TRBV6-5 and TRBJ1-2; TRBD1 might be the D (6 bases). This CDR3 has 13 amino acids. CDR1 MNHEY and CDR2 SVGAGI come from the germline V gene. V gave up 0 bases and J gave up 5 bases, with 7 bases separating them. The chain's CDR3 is CASSYSGAYGYTF. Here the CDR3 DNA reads TGTGCCAGCAGTTACTCGGGGGCGTATGGCTACACCTTC.

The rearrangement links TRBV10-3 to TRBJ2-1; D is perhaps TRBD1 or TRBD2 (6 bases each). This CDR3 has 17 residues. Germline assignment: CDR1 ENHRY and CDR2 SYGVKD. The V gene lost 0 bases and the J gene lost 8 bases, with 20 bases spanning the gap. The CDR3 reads CAISESNRALASDEQFF. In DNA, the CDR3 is TGTGCCATCAGTGAGTCGAACAGGGCCCTAGCGTCGGATGAGCAGTTCTTC.

The CDR3 reads CASRTGSGANVLTF. The CDR3 DNA reads TGTGCCAGCAGGACAGGGTCTGGGGCCAACGTCCTGACTTTC. The rearrangement links TRBV6-1 to TRBJ2-6, with 7 bases fitting TRBD1. This CDR3 is 14 amino acids long. The V and J ends lost 6 bases and 1 base, in that order; junction bases with no gene match: 0. Looked up from germline, CDR1 is MNHNS and CDR2 is SASEGT.

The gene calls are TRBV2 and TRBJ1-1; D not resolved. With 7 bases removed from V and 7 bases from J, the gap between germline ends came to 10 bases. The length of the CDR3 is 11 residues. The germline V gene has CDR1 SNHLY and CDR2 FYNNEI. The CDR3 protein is CASKGSYEAFF. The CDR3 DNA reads TGTGCCAGCAAAGGGTCGTATGAAGCTTTCTTT.

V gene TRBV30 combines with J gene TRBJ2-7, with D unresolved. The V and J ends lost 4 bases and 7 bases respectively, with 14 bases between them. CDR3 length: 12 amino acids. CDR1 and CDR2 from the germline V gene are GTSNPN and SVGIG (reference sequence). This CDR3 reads CAWTRGYEEQYF. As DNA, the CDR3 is TGTGCCTGGACAAGAGGCTACGAGGAGCAGTACTTC.

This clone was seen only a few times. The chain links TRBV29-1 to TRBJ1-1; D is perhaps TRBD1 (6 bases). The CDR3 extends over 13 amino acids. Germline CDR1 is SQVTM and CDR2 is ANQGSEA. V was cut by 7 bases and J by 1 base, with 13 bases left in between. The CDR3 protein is CSAVGGPNTEAFF. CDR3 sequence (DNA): TGCAGCGCCGTGGGGGGGCCGAACACTGAAGCTTTCTTT. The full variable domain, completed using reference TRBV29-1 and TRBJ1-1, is SAVISQKPSRDICQRGTSLTIQCQVDSQVTMMFWYRQQPGQSLTLIATANQGSEATYESGFVIDKFPISRPNLTFSTLTVSNMSPEDSSIYLCSAVGGPNTEAFFGQGTRLTVV.

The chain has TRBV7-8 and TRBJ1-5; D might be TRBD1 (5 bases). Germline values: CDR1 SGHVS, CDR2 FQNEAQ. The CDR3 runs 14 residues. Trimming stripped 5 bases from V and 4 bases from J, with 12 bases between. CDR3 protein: CASSGRDRNQPQHF. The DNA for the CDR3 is TGTGCCAGCAGCGGCCGGGACCGAAATCAGCCCCAGCATTTT.

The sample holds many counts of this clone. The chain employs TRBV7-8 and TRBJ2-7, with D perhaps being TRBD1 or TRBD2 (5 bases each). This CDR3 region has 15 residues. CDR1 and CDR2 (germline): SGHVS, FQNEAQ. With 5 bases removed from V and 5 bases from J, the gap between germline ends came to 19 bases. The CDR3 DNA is TGTGCCAGCAGCCTGCTTGAGGGGCCGTCACACGAGCAGTACTTC. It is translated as CASSLLEGPSHEQYF.

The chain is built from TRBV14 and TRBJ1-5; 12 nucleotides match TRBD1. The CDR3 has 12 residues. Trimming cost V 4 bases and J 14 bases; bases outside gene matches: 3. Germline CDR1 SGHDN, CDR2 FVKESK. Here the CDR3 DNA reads TGTGCCAGCAGCCCAGGGACAGGGGGCAAGCATTTT. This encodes CASSPGTGGKHF.

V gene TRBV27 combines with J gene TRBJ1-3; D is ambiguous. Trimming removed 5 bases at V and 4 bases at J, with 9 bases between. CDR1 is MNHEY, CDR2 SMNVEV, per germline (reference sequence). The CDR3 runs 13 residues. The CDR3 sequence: CASSRGGGNTIYF. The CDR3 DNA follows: TGTGCCAGCAGTCGTGGAGGGGGAAACACCATATATTTT.

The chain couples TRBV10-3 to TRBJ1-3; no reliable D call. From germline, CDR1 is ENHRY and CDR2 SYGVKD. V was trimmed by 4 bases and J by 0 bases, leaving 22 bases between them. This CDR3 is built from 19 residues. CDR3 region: CAISVGMGLEGPSGNTIYF. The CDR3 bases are TGTGCCATCAGTGTTGGGATGGGCTTAGAGGGCCCCTCTGGAAACACCATATATTTT.

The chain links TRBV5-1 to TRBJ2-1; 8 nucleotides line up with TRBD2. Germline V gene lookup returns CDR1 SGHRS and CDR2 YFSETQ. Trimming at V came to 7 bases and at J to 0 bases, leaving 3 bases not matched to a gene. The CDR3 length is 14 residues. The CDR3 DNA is TGCGCCAGCCAGCGGGAGAGCTCCTACAATGAGCAGTTCTTC. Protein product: CASQRESSYNEQFF.

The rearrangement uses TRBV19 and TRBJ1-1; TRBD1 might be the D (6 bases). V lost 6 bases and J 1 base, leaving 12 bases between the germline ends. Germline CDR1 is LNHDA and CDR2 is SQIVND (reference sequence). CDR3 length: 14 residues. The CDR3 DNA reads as TGTGCCAGTAGACAGGGTGTGGGGAACACTGAAGCTTTCTTT. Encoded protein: CASRQGVGNTEAFF.

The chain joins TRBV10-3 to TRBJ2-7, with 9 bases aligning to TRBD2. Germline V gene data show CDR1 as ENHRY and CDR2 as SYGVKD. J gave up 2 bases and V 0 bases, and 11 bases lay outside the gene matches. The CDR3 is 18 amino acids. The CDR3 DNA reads TGTGCCATCAGTGAGTCTGGGGCCACTAGCGGGCCTCCCTACGAGCAGTACTTC. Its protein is CAISESGATSGPPYEQYF.

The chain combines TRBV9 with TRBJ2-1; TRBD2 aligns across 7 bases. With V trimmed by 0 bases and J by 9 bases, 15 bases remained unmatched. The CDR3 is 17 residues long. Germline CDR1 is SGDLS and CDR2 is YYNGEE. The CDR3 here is CASSVAGQRTSPSEQFF. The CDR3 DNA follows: TGTGCCAGCAGCGTAGCGGGGCAAAGGACTAGTCCTAGTGAGCAGTTCTTC.

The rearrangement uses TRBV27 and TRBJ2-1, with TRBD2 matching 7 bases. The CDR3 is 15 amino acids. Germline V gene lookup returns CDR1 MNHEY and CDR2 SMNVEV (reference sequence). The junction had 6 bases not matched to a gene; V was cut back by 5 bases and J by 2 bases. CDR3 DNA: TGTGCCAGCAGTCGAGCGGGAACCACCTACAATGAGCAGTTCTTC. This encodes CASSRAGTTYNEQFF.

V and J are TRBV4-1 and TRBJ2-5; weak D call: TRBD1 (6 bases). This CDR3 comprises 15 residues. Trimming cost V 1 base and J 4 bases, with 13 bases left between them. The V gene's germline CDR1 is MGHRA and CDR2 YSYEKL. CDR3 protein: CASSQALTGGETQYF. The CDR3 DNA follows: TGCGCCAGCAGCCAAGCCTTGACAGGTGGAGAGACCCAGTACTTC.

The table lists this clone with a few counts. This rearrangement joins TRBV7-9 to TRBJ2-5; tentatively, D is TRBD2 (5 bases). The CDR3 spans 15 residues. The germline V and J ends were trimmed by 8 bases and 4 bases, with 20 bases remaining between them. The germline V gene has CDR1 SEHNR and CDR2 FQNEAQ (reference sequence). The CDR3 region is CASVVLGVTGETQYF. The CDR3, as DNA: TGTGCCAGCGTGGTACTAGGAGTTACGGGAGAGACCCAGTACTTC.

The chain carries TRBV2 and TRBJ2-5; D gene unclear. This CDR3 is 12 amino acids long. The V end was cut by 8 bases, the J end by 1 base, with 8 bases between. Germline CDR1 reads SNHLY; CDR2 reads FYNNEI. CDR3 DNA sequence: TGTGCCAGCGGTAGCTTCCAAGAGACCCAGTACTTC. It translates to CASGSFQETQYF. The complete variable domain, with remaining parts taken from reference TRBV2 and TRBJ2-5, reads EPEVTQTPSHQVTQMGQEVILRCVPISNHLYFYWYRQILGQKVEFLVSFYNNEISEKSEIFDDQFSVERPDGSNFTLKIRSTKLEDSAMYFCASGSFQETQYFGPGTRLLVL.

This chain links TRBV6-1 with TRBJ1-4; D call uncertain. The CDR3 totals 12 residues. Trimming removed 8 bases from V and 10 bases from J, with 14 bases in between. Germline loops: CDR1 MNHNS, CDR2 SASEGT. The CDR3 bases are TGTGCCAGCGTTGGGTTCTATGCAAAACTGTTTTTT. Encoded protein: CASVGFYAKLFF.

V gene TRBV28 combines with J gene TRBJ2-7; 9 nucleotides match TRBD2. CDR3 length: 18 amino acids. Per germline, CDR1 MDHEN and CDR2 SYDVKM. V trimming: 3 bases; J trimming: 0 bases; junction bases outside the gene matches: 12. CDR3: CASSFDGLAFISSYEQYF. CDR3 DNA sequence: TGTGCCAGCAGTTTCGACGGACTAGCGTTTATTAGCTCCTACGAGCAGTACTTC.